The 23 T cell receptor beta chains below all came from one sample that was sequenced in a study of blood T cell repertoires in COVID-19. The table came from immunoSEQ multiplex PCR; TCRdb's copy has only in-frame clones and leaves some out. The repertoire holds around 200,000 clones, with about 90% as singletons. Input material: peripheral blood. The receptors derive from a woman between 45 and 60 years old with acute or convalescent COVID-19.

This clone has a handful of counts. This sequence joins TRBV7-2 and TRBJ1-5; no clear D gene. The CDR3 covers 13 residues. V was trimmed by 6 bases and J by 1 base, leaving 7 bases between them. Germline V lookup: CDR1 SGHTA, CDR2 FQGNSA. The CDR3 region is CASSKESNQPQHF. The CDR3 DNA is TGTGCCAGCAGTAAGGAGAGCAATCAGCCCCAGCATTTT.

This clone was observed a handful of times. This sequence joins TRBV6-2 or TRBV6-3 and TRBJ1-2, with 7 positions matching TRBD1. The CDR3 consists of 14 residues. Germline assignment: CDR1 MNHEY and CDR2 SVGEGT. V gave up 2 bases and J gave up 8 bases; unmatched junction bases: 8. This chain's CDR3 is CASSYRPGGGGYTF. The CDR3 DNA reads as TGTGCCAGCAGTTACCGCCCAGGGGGTGGAGGCTACACCTTC.

The chain links TRBV10-1 to TRBJ1-1; 7 bases map to TRBD1. Trimming removed 3 bases from V and 5 bases from J; junction bases left unmatched: 3. Germline CDR1 WNHNN, CDR2 SYGVQD (reference sequence). This CDR3 is built from 13 residues. The CDR3 DNA sequence: TGCGCCAGCAGTGACAGGGGGGTTACTGAAGCTTTCTTT. Amino acid sequence: CASSDRGVTEAFF.

Remarks on this clone: The same CDR3 is also encoded by other DNA sequences in this sample. V gene TRBV19 combines with J gene TRBJ1-5, with a tentative D call TRBD1 (5 bases). The CDR3 runs 15 residues. Trimming removed 2 bases at V and 5 bases at J, with 13 bases between. CDR1 and CDR2 from the germline V gene are LNHDA and SQIVND (reference sequence). CDR3 loop: CASSIRTGGDQPQHF. DNA of the CDR3: TGTGCCAGTAGTATAAGAACGGGAGGGGATCAGCCCCAGCATTTT.

The genes are TRBV6-5 and TRBJ1-1; D gene ambiguous. CDR1 is MNHEY, CDR2 SVGAGI, per germline. Trimming took 2 bases from V and 3 from J, leaving 13 bases between them. The CDR3 is 15 residues long. In DNA, the CDR3 is TGTGCCAGCAGTTACGGCTACGGGCGGGACACTGAAGCTTTCTTT. This translates into CASSYGYGRDTEAFF.

The chain employs TRBV5-8 and TRBJ1-2; D is perhaps TRBD1 (6 bases). The germline V gene encodes CDR1 SGHTS and CDR2 YDEGEE. The ends were cut back, 1 base at V and 1 base at J, with 8 bases in the middle. The CDR3 extends over 14 amino acids. CDR3 protein: CASSLLDSNYGYTF. The CDR3 coding sequence is TGTGCCAGCAGCTTGCTGGACAGTAACTATGGCTACACCTTC.

The chain carries TRBV20-1 and TRBJ1-1; 7 positions match TRBD1. This CDR3 is 15 amino acids long. Germline CDR1 is DFQATT and CDR2 is SNEGSKA (reference sequence). J was trimmed by 4 bases and V by 3 bases; bases with no gene match: 11. The CDR3 reads CSASGDRGWGTEAFF. CDR3 in DNA: TGCAGTGCTAGTGGGGACAGAGGGTGGGGCACTGAAGCTTTCTTT.

The chain uses TRBV10-3 and TRBJ1-1, with 9 bases aligning to TRBD1. The germline CDR1 and CDR2 sequences are ENHRY and SYGVKD. Germline trimming cut 10 bases from V and 1 base from J; bases unmatched to any gene: 7. The CDR3 sequence is 14 residues long. The DNA of the CDR3 is TGTGCCACCGTACAGGGGGCAGAGAACACTGAAGCTTTCTTT. Protein product: CATVQGAENTEAFF.

The CDR3 is CASSMAGVVNTEAFF. The CDR3 nucleotides read TGTGCCAGTAGTATGGCCGGGGTGGTGAACACTGAAGCTTTCTTT. The chain uses TRBV19 and TRBJ1-1, with D hard to call. This CDR3 is built from 15 residues. Germline CDR1 LNHDA, CDR2 SQIVND (reference sequence). Between the trimmed V and J ends, which lost 3 bases and 0 bases, there was a span of 11 bases.

The rearrangement uses TRBV9 and TRBJ2-3; D might be TRBD1 (6 bases). V lost 4 bases and J 6 bases, leaving 15 bases between the germline ends. CDR1 is SGDLS, CDR2 YYNGEE, per germline. The length of the CDR3 is 14 residues. The CDR3 reads CASSRTGLLDTQYF. CDR3 DNA: TGTGCCAGCAGCAGAACAGGGCTCTTGGATACGCAGTATTTT.

The CDR3 coding sequence is TGCGCCAGCAAATCCACCGAGGCTAGCGGGGGGATTGAGCAGTTCTTC. Protein: CASKSTEASGGIEQFF. This chain uses TRBV4-1 with TRBJ2-1, with TRBD2 matching 11 bases. The CDR3 extends over 16 amino acids. V was pared by 7 bases and J by 9 bases, with 14 bases of the junction left unmatched. Germline assignment: CDR1 MGHRA and CDR2 YSYEKL.

The genes are TRBV30 and TRBJ2-5; D perhaps matches TRBD2 (7 bases). The CDR3 loop spans 14 amino acids. The germline gives CDR1 GTSNPN, CDR2 SVGIG (reference sequence). V was cut by 2 bases and J by 4 bases, with 14 bases left in between. The CDR3 DNA reads TGTGCCTGGAGTTCTGGGGGGGCCGGAGAGACCCAGTACTTC. Translating it yields CAWSSGGAGETQYF.

This chain joins TRBV6-5 and TRBJ1-2; no firm D call. This CDR3 has 11 amino acids. Germline-derived CDR1 and CDR2 are MNHEY and SVGAGI. Trimming took off 11 bases at V and 8 bases at J, with 15 bases between the two ends. The chain's CDR3 is CAEGGFGGYTF. The CDR3 DNA reads as TGTGCCGAGGGAGGGTTCGGGGGCTACACCTTC.

The chain has TRBV5-1 and TRBJ2-2, with no clear D. V was clipped by 0 bases and J by 3 bases, with 9 bases between them. Per the germline V gene, CDR1 is SGHRS and CDR2 is YFSETQ. CDR3 length equals 15 residues. CDR3 bases: TGCGCCAGCAGCTTGGGGGCCTTCGACACCGGGGAGCTGTTTTTT. Amino acid sequence: CASSLGAFDTGELFF.

This clone has just one count. This sample includes further DNA sequences coding for the same CDR3. The V gene is TRBV27, the J gene TRBJ2-7, with TRBD1 identical over 7 bases. The CDR3 is made up of 13 amino acids. V lost 3 bases, J lost 2 bases, and 1 base stayed unmatched. Germline V gives CDR1 MNHEY, CDR2 SMNVEV (reference sequence). The CDR3: CASSFQGAYEQYF. CDR3 nucleotides: TGTGCCAGCAGTTTTCAGGGGGCCTACGAGCAGTACTTC.

The rearrangement links TRBV6-4 to TRBJ2-3; D is unclear. The germline CDR1 and CDR2 sequences are MRHNA and SNTAGT. The CDR3 runs 14 residues. The V end was cut by 5 bases, the J end by 2 bases, with 11 bases between. The CDR3 spells CASSLTIDTDTQYF. DNA of the CDR3: TGTGCCAGCAGTCTTACTATAGACACAGATACGCAGTATTTT.

The chain joins TRBV5-1 to TRBJ1-3, with 8 bases matching TRBD1. Losses at the gene ends were 3 bases for V and 0 bases for J; bases not matched to a gene: 8. This CDR3 spans 17 amino acids. Looked up from germline, CDR1 is SGHRS and CDR2 is YFSETQ. The CDR3 bases are TGCGCCAGCAGCTGGGGGGGACAGGTCACCTCTGGAAACACCATATATTTT. Translation: CASSWGGQVTSGNTIYF. The full variable domain, its missing parts supplied by reference TRBV5-1 and TRBJ1-3, is KAGVTQTPRYLIKTRGQQVTLSCSPISGHRSVSWYQQTPGQGLQFLFEYFSETQRNKGNFPGRFSGRQFSNSRSEMNVSTLELGDSALYLCASSWGGQVTSGNTIYFGEGSWLTVV.

This chain links TRBV9 with TRBJ2-6; 8 bases align to TRBD2. Per germline, CDR1 SGDLS and CDR2 YYNGEE. The CDR3 runs to 17 residues. Germline trimming cut 4 bases from V and 0 bases from J; bases unmatched to any gene: 6. The CDR3 spells CASSTLSGTSGANVLTF. The CDR3 DNA is TGTGCCAGCAGCACCCTTAGCGGGACCTCTGGGGCCAACGTCCTGACTTTC.

This chain links TRBV27 with TRBJ1-2; perhaps TRBD1 as D (5 bases). The germline gives CDR1 MNHEY, CDR2 SMNVEV (reference sequence). The V end lost 3 bases, the J end lost 6 bases, and 11 bases lay between the germline ends. The CDR3 has 13 residues. The CDR3 region has the DNA TGTGCCAGCAGTTTTAGGGGTCGGCATGGCTACACCTTC. It codes for CASSFRGRHGYTF.

The V call is TRBV10-3, the J call TRBJ1-1; D unresolved. CDR1 and CDR2 (germline): ENHRY, SYGVKD. The V and J ends lost 6 bases and 1 base respectively, with 6 bases between them. The CDR3 consists of 12 residues. The chain's CDR3 is CAIRAENTEAFF. CDR3 bases: TGTGCCATCAGGGCAGAGAACACTGAAGCTTTCTTT.

This chain connects TRBV5-6 to TRBJ1-5; D unclear. The CDR3 runs to 12 residues. V shed 4 bases and J shed 5 bases, with 7 bases lying between them. From germline, CDR1 is SGHDT and CDR2 YYEEEE. The CDR3 sequence: CASSNGDQPQHF. CDR3 in DNA: TGTGCCAGCAGCAACGGTGATCAGCCCCAGCATTTT.

The chain carries TRBV5-1 and TRBJ1-1, with 9 nucleotides matching TRBD1. V was clipped by 0 bases and J by 7 bases; unmatched bases: 4. The CDR3 runs 14 residues. Germline V CDR1 and CDR2: SGHRS, YFSETQ. The CDR3 region has the DNA TGCGCCAGCAGCTTGGCACAGGGGGCCGGTGAAGCTTTCTTT. Its protein is CASSLAQGAGEAFF.

The V and J genes are TRBV5-6 and TRBJ2-1; D might be TRBD2 (6 bases). Germline loops: CDR1 SGHDT, CDR2 YYEEEE. The V gene lost 4 bases and the J gene lost 1 base, with 15 bases spanning the gap. The length of the CDR3 is 16 residues. As DNA, the CDR3 is TGTGCCAGCAGCCAGGCTGCGACTAGGTCCTACAATGAGCAGTTCTTC. Encoded protein: CASSQAATRSYNEQFF.